This record covers a single TCR beta chain. Antigen unknown. This sample is drawn from a study of shared clonotypes between healthy human individuals. The overall study: The study drew on two women and three men aged 18 to 49 as donors. Used for every donor were three CD4 naive, three CD4 memory, two CD8 naive and one CD8 memory plate.

Study-wide points: Memory subsets generally showed smaller estimated richness than naive subsets did.

Sequenced by immunoSEQ multiplex PCR; TCRdb stores in-frame clones only, minus some. The table records roughly 1,500,000 clones, 98% of them present only once. The germline V gene encodes CDR1 SGHRS and CDR2 YFSETQ. V gave up 4 bases and J gave up 7 bases; unmatched junction bases: 3. This CDR3 region has 15 residues. This chain joins TRBV5-1 and TRBJ2-2, with TRBD2 identical over 14 bases. Sample: naive CD4+ T cells sorted from blood. Subset indicated: CD45RA+ positively selected. The sequence derives from a man younger than 40 in good health. CDR3 amino acids: CASSPGLAGVGELFF. The CDR3 nucleotides are TGCGCCAGCAGCCCGGGACTAGCGGGAGTCGGGGAGCTGTTTTTT.